The 13 T cell receptor beta chains in this list originate from one sample, sequenced in a study of blood T cell repertoires in COVID-19. Some clones are missing from TCRdb's copy, which holds only in-frame ones; the method was immunoSEQ multiplex PCR. The repertoire includes 20,000 to 25,000 clones, around 70% of them detected once, and less than 20% sits in the top ten. The sequenced sample was peripheral blood. The receptor source for this set is a human donor in a cohort sampled during active or convalescent COVID-19.

The chain is built from TRBV28 and TRBJ2-7, with 7 bases fitting TRBD2. The CDR3 has 18 residues. CDR1 is MDHEN, CDR2 SYDVKM, per germline. V was clipped by 5 bases and J by 0 bases; unmatched bases: 16. The CDR3 loop is CASSPGGTRPKHSYEQYF. CDR3 in DNA: TGTGCCAGCAGTCCGGGGGGAACCCGGCCAAAACACTCCTACGAGCAGTACTTC. Using reference TRBV28 and TRBJ2-7 for the parts outside the CDR3, the full variable domain is DVKVTQSSRYLVKRTGEKVFLECVQDMDHENMFWYRQDPGLGLRLIYFSYDVKMKEKGDIPEGYSVSREKKERFSLILESASTNQTSMYLCASSPGGTRPKHSYEQYFGPGTRLTVT.

This clone was detected only once. The CDR3 sequence: CAWRLLAGPNYGYTF. The CDR3 DNA is TGTGCCTGGAGGTTACTGGCAGGCCCCAACTATGGCTACACCTTC. The chain couples TRBV30 to TRBJ1-2; D is ambiguous. Trimming took off 3 bases at V and 2 bases at J, with 16 bases between the two ends. The CDR3 length is 15 residues. Germline CDR1 and CDR2: GTSNPN and SVGIG (reference sequence).

This chain links TRBV7-2 with TRBJ2-3; D remains ambiguous. Germline CDR1 is SGHTA and CDR2 is FQGNSA. CDR3 length: 13 amino acids. Trimming cost V 4 bases and J 0 bases, with 5 bases left between them. The CDR3 here is CASSSQSTDTQYF. The DNA of the CDR3 is TGTGCCAGCAGCTCCCAGAGCACAGATACGCAGTATTTT.

The V gene is TRBV18, the J gene TRBJ1-1; D is possibly TRBD1 (5 bases). Trimming cost V 5 bases and J 0 bases, with 7 bases left between them. The CDR3 has 13 residues. The germline CDR1 and CDR2 sequences are KGHSH and LQKENI. This CDR3 is CASSEDMNTEAFF. Written as DNA, the CDR3 is TGTGCCAGCTCAGAGGACATGAACACTGAAGCTTTCTTT.

This chain joins TRBV28 and TRBJ1-3; D is unresolved. The CDR3 length is 12 residues. The V gene's germline CDR1 is MDHEN and CDR2 SYDVKM. The ends were cut back, 8 bases at V and 4 bases at J, with 9 bases in the middle. The chain's CDR3 is CASRSVGNTIYF. The CDR3 DNA reads as TGTGCCAGCCGGTCGGTAGGAAACACCATATATTTT. The full variable domain, its missing parts supplied by reference TRBV28 and TRBJ1-3, is DVKVTQSSRYLVKRTGEKVFLECVQDMDHENMFWYRQDPGLGLRLIYFSYDVKMKEKGDIPEGYSVSREKKERFSLILESASTNQTSMYLCASRSVGNTIYFGEGSWLTVV.

J is TRBJ2-1 and V is TRBV11-2, with D possibly being TRBD2 (6 bases). CDR1 is SGHAT, CDR2 FQNNGV, per germline. V lost 0 bases and J lost 3, with 9 bases in between. The CDR3 is 15 residues long. CDR3 bases: TGTGCCAGCAGCTTAGACACCGGGGGCTACAATGAGCAGTTCTTC. Its translation: CASSLDTGGYNEQFF.

This clone is labeled medium-sized (0.01 to 0.1%). V gene TRBV5-1 combines with J gene TRBJ1-1, with 7 bases matching TRBD1. Looked up from germline, CDR1 is SGHRS and CDR2 is YFSETQ. Germline trimming cut 4 bases from V and 0 bases from J; bases unmatched to any gene: 15. This CDR3 spans 18 amino acids. CDR3 nucleotides: TGCGCCAGCAGCCAACGAGCTGGGACAGTTCGTCTGAACACTGAAGCTTTCTTT. It yields the protein CASSQRAGTVRLNTEAFF.

The chain has TRBV18 and TRBJ1-2; D is unresolved. V dropped 3 bases and J dropped 3 bases, with 5 bases sitting between them. Germline V lookup: CDR1 KGHSH, CDR2 LQKENI. The CDR3 loop spans 12 amino acids. CDR3 sequence: CASSPADYGYTF. In DNA form, the CDR3 reads TGTGCCAGCTCACCGGCAGACTATGGCTACACCTTC.

This clone came up a few times. The J gene is TRBJ2-7, the V gene TRBV11-2; 9 nucleotides line up with TRBD1. V shed 6 bases and J 4 bases; nucleotides not matched to a gene: 4. The CDR3 is 13 amino acids. Germline CDR1 reads SGHAT; CDR2 reads FQNNGV. The CDR3 reads CASRNRGRYEQYV. CDR3 coding DNA: TGTGCCAGCAGGAACAGGGGGCGATACGAGCAGTACGTC.

CDR3: CSVDEASTDTQYF. CDR3 DNA: TGCAGCGTTGACGAGGCTAGCACAGATACGCAGTATTTT. The chain links TRBV29-1 to TRBJ2-3; no definite D call. Germline loops: CDR1 SQVTM, CDR2 ANQGSEA. The CDR3 has 13 amino acids. V shed 3 bases and J shed 0 bases, with 7 bases lying between them.

This chain links TRBV7-2 with TRBJ2-4, with 10 bases that match TRBD2. CDR3 length: 16 amino acids. Germline assignment: CDR1 SGHTA and CDR2 FQGNSA. V shed 3 bases and J 8 bases; nucleotides not matched to a gene: 10. The CDR3: CASSFLASGSKDIQYF. The CDR3 nucleotides read TGTGCCAGCAGCTTCCTGGCTAGCGGGAGTAAGGACATTCAGTACTTC.

The CDR3 protein is CASSIGQGARQDTQYF. In nucleotides, the CDR3 is TGTGCCAGCAGCATCGGACAGGGGGCGCGTCAAGATACGCAGTATTTT. V gene TRBV5-4 combines with J gene TRBJ2-3; TRBD1 matches 11 bases. V trimming: 4 bases; J trimming: 5 bases; junction bases outside the gene matches: 9. The germline V gene encodes CDR1 SGHNT and CDR2 YYREEE (reference sequence). CDR3 length: 16 residues.

This rearrangement joins TRBV5-1 to TRBJ2-2; 10 bases map to TRBD1. The CDR3 is made up of 17 amino acids. Germline values: CDR1 SGHRS, CDR2 YFSETQ. J gave up 4 bases and V 1 base, and 7 bases lay outside the gene matches. In nucleotides, the CDR3 is TGCGCCAGCAGCTTGACACAGACAGGGGGCGGCACCGGGGAGCTGTTTTTT. Its translation is CASSLTQTGGGTGELFF.